One and the same sample provided the 24 T cell receptor beta chains below, sequenced in a study of OX40 agonist ivuxolimab in advanced cancers. Sequencing was performed with immunoSEQ multiplex PCR; in TCRdb, only in-frame clones are kept and a portion is missing. This sample has 70,000 or so clones, with 70% to 90% found just once. The specimen comprised CD4+ or CD8+ T cells sorted from blood, sampled in a trial of the OX40 agonist ivuxolimab. These receptors were collected from an adult with an advanced solid tumor such as melanoma, head and neck, liver or kidney cancer.

This clone is a singleton in its sample. The gene calls are TRBV19 and TRBJ2-5; 13 bases match TRBD2. There are 15 residues in the CDR3. CDR1 is LNHDA and CDR2 is SQIVND in the germline V gene (reference sequence). V lost 5 bases, J lost 5 bases, and 5 bases stayed unmatched. In DNA, the CDR3 is TGTGCCAGTAGTCGACTAGCGGGAGGCGAGGAGACCCAGTACTTC. Translation: CASSRLAGGEETQYF.

The chain is built from TRBV6-5 and TRBJ1-1; unclear D gene. Germline loops: CDR1 MNHEY, CDR2 SVGAGI. The length of the CDR3 is 15 residues. Trimming left V 5 bases short and J 1 base short, with 14 bases between. DNA for the CDR3: TGTGCCAGCAGTACCTTCGGGCAGACGAACACTGAAGCTTTCTTT. It is translated as CASSTFGQTNTEAFF.

This sequence joins TRBV10-2 and TRBJ1-1; tentative D call: TRBD1 (6 bases). Germline loops: CDR1 WSHSY, CDR2 SAAADI. Between the trimmed V and J ends, which lost 4 bases and 2 bases, there was a span of 14 bases. The CDR3 covers 15 residues. CDR3 protein: CASSGPAGGNTEAFF. The CDR3 nucleotides are TGCGCCAGCAGTGGCCCGGCGGGGGGCAACACTGAAGCTTTCTTT.

This chain links TRBV9 with TRBJ2-1, with 10 bases that match TRBD2. Germline V gene lookup returns CDR1 SGDLS and CDR2 YYNGEE. The CDR3 spans 16 residues. The V gene end was trimmed by 0 bases and the J gene end by 1 base; junction bases not matched to a gene: 1. DNA of the CDR3: TGTGCCAGCAGCGTAGAAGCGGGAGGGTCCTACAATGAGCAGTTCTTC. Encoded protein: CASSVEAGGSYNEQFF. Full variable domain (missing parts from reference TRBV9 and TRBJ2-1): DSGVTQTPKHLITATGQRVTLRCSPRSGDLSVYWYQQSLDQGLQFLIQYYNGEERAKGNILERFSAQQFPDLHSELNLSSLELGDSALYFCASSVEAGGSYNEQFFGPGTRLTVL.

This chain connects TRBV18 to TRBJ1-1; tentatively, D is TRBD1 (5 bases). This CDR3 is built from 13 residues. Germline values: CDR1 KGHSH, CDR2 LQKENI. Between the trimmed V and J ends, which lost 6 bases and 5 bases, there was a span of 13 bases. The CDR3 coding sequence is TGTGCCAGCTCGGCGAGCGGGGGGACTGAAGCTTTCTTT. Translation gives CASSASGGTEAFF. Combining the CDR3 with reference TRBV18 and TRBJ1-1 gives the whole variable domain NAGVMQNPRHLVRRRGQEARLRCSPMKGHSHVYWYRQLPEEGLKFMVYLQKENIIDESGMPKERFSAEFPKEGPSILRIQQVVRGDSAAYFCASSASGGTEAFFGQGTRLTVV.

V usage is TRBV13 and J usage is TRBJ2-7; 8 bases are shared with TRBD2. Unmatched junction bases numbered 14, after V lost 3 bases and J lost 7 bases. The V gene's germline CDR1 is PRHDT and CDR2 FYEKMQ (reference sequence). The CDR3 is 16 amino acids. As DNA, the CDR3 is TGTGCCAGCAGCTTGGGTCCCACGGGAGGGCCAAGGGAGCAGTACTTC. Amino acid sequence: CASSLGPTGGPREQYF.

In this sample, this clone turned up once. The rearrangement links TRBV6-5 to TRBJ1-5; TRBD1 agrees at 7 bases. The germline V gene has CDR1 MNHEY and CDR2 SVGAGI. The V gene end was trimmed by 5 bases and the J gene end by 2 bases; junction bases not matched to a gene: 6. The CDR3 extends over 15 amino acids. The CDR3 coding sequence is TGTGCCAGCAGTGGTATAGGGACAGGCAATCAGCCCCAGCATTTT. This gives the protein CASSGIGTGNQPQHF.

The V gene is TRBV2, the J gene TRBJ1-2; D remains unclear. The CDR3 contains 13 residues. Trimming removed 4 bases from V and 0 bases from J, with 6 bases in between. The germline CDR1 and CDR2 sequences are SNHLY and FYNNEI. This CDR3 reads CASSAGTNYGYTF. As DNA, the CDR3 is TGTGCCAGCAGTGCAGGAACTAACTATGGCTACACCTTC.

The chain carries TRBV7-2 and TRBJ2-7; 14 positions agree with TRBD2. With 5 bases clipped from V and 6 bases from J, the junction kept 6 bases outside the gene matches. The length of the CDR3 is 15 residues. Germline loops: CDR1 SGHTA, CDR2 FQGNSA. The CDR3 protein is CASSPTSGRVTEQYF. The CDR3 DNA is TGTGCCAGCAGCCCGACTAGCGGGAGGGTTACCGAGCAGTACTTC.

V gene TRBV19 combines with J gene TRBJ1-1; 10 bases fit TRBD1. This CDR3 has 14 amino acids. CDR1 is LNHDA and CDR2 is SQIVND in the germline V gene (reference sequence). The trim removed 4 bases at V and 2 bases at J, leaving 1 base unmatched. Here the CDR3 reads CASSRQGANTEAFF. The CDR3 region has the DNA TGTGCCAGTAGTAGACAGGGGGCTAACACTGAAGCTTTCTTT.

This chain uses TRBV6-5 with TRBJ1-5; D gene uncertain. V gave up 2 bases and J gave up 2 bases, with 10 bases separating them. In germline, CDR1 is MNHEY, CDR2 SVGAGI. The CDR3 has 15 amino acids. The CDR3 reads CASSYGWSGNQPQHF. CDR3 bases: TGTGCCAGCAGTTACGGATGGTCAGGCAATCAGCCCCAGCATTTT.

This clone came up a few times. The chain combines TRBV29-1 with TRBJ2-7; no firm D call. The CDR3 is made up of 12 amino acids. Trimming pared 2 bases from V and 1 base from J, leaving 6 bases between. CDR1 and CDR2 from the germline V gene are SQVTM and ANQGSEA. The CDR3 loop is CSVETSSYEQYF. The CDR3 bases are TGCAGCGTTGAAACTTCTTCCTACGAGCAGTACTTC.

The chain employs TRBV6-5 and TRBJ1-5; the D is unclear. Germline assignment: CDR1 MNHEY and CDR2 SVGAGI. V lost 4 bases, J lost 4 bases, and 14 bases lay in between. The CDR3 sequence is 15 residues long. The CDR3 nucleotides are TGTGCCAGCAGTTCGCCGTCCCCTCCGAATCAGCCCCAGCATTTT. Translated, it gives CASSSPSPPNQPQHF.

The CDR3 reads CASSPSTSTDTQYF. The DNA of the CDR3 is TGTGCCAGCTCACCCTCTACCAGCACAGATACGCAGTATTTT. The rearrangement uses TRBV18 and TRBJ2-3; no firm D call. The CDR3 spans 14 residues. From germline, CDR1 is KGHSH and CDR2 LQKENI. Trimming stripped 3 bases from V and 0 bases from J, with 7 bases between.

The chain employs TRBV6-5 and TRBJ1-3; 9 nucleotides match TRBD1. Trimming cost V 5 bases and J 4 bases; bases outside gene matches: 3. This CDR3 contains 14 residues. CDR1 MNHEY and CDR2 SVGAGI come from the germline V gene. CDR3 amino acids: CASSGQGPGNTIYF. The CDR3 DNA reads TGTGCCAGCAGTGGACAGGGGCCCGGAAACACCATATATTTT.

This clone has more than one count but fewer than ten. This chain connects TRBV7-9 to TRBJ1-1, with D unclear. Looked up from germline, CDR1 is SEHNR and CDR2 is FQNEAQ (reference sequence). The ends were cut back, 1 base at V and 0 bases at J, with 6 bases in the middle. There are 14 residues in the CDR3. This CDR3 reads CASSLGRLNTEAFF. The DNA of the CDR3 is TGTGCCAGCAGCTTAGGTCGGTTGAACACTGAAGCTTTCTTT.

The chain employs TRBV4-2 and TRBJ2-1; TRBD2 aligns across 10 bases. The CDR3 length is 15 residues. V was clipped by 1 base and J by 5 bases; unmatched bases: 2. CDR1 and CDR2 from the germline V gene are LGHNA and YNFKEQ. In DNA, the CDR3 is TGTGCCAGCAGCCAAGGAACTAGCGGGGACAATGAGCAGTTCTTC. Its translation is CASSQGTSGDNEQFF.

This chain links TRBV5-1 with TRBJ2-5; 10 bases fit TRBD2. The CDR3 runs to 15 residues. CDR1 is SGHRS and CDR2 is YFSETQ in the germline V gene. J was trimmed by 7 bases and V by 5 bases; bases with no gene match: 11. For the CDR3, the DNA is TGCGCCAGCAGGGTGAGACTAGCGGGCGAAGGGACCCAGTACTTC. It codes for CASRVRLAGEGTQYF.

The rearrangement uses TRBV6-6 and TRBJ2-7; 7 bases fit TRBD1. The CDR3 runs to 14 residues. The germline gives CDR1 MNHNY, CDR2 SVGAGI (reference sequence). J gave up 5 bases and V 5 bases, and 9 bases lay outside the gene matches. The CDR3 is CASSQSGQADEQYF. As DNA, the CDR3 is TGTGCCAGCAGTCAAAGCGGACAGGCGGACGAGCAGTACTTC.

The genes are TRBV4-2 and TRBJ2-5, with D tentatively TRBD2 (5 bases). The DNA end is more similar to TRBJ2-7, so the J call may be wrong. CDR1 is LGHNA and CDR2 is YNFKEQ in the germline V gene. The CDR3 extends over 15 amino acids. The CDR3 bases are TGTGCCAGCAGCTTAAGGTGGAGCGGATTCTACGAGCAGTACTTC. It specifies CASSLRWSGFYEQYF.

The CDR3 DNA is TGTGCCAGCAGTGTCCTAAGTAGACAGGGTGAAAAACTGTTTTTT. It translates to CASSVLSRQGEKLFF. The V call is TRBV6-1, the J call TRBJ1-4; the match to TRBD1 covers 7 bases. Trimming took 4 bases from V and 7 from J; bases not matched to a gene: 9. There are 15 residues in the CDR3. From germline, CDR1 is MNHNS and CDR2 SASEGT.

The chain carries TRBV10-3 and TRBJ2-1; D remains ambiguous. The germline V gene has CDR1 ENHRY and CDR2 SYGVKD. V shed 10 bases and J shed 1 base, with 14 bases lying between them. This CDR3 comprises 14 residues. The CDR3 DNA reads TGTGCCACCGGCGGAGAAAGATCCTACAATGAGCAGTTCTTC. Amino acids: CATGGERSYNEQFF.

The CDR3 spells CASSPPTATGNTIYF. DNA of the CDR3: TGTGCCAGCTCACCACCAACTGCTACTGGAAACACCATATATTTT. This chain links TRBV18 with TRBJ1-3, with D unresolved. V was cut by 0 bases and J by 2 bases, with 8 bases left in between. The CDR3 sequence is 15 residues long. Germline V lookup: CDR1 KGHSH, CDR2 LQKENI.

This clone was seen once. This chain uses TRBV18 with TRBJ2-2, with 10 bases matching TRBD1. V lost 6 bases, J lost 4 bases, and 5 bases stayed unmatched. The CDR3 is 15 residues long. Germline-derived CDR1 and CDR2 are KGHSH and LQKENI. The CDR3, as DNA: TGTGCCAGCTCTTTTGGGACAGGGGCCACCGGGGAGCTGTTTTTT. It translates to CASSFGTGATGELFF. The full variable domain, completed using reference TRBV18 and TRBJ2-2, is NAGVMQNPRHLVRRRGQEARLRCSPMKGHSHVYWYRQLPEEGLKFMVYLQKENIIDESGMPKERFSAEFPKEGPSILRIQQVVRGDSAAYFCASSFGTGATGELFFGEGSRLTVL.